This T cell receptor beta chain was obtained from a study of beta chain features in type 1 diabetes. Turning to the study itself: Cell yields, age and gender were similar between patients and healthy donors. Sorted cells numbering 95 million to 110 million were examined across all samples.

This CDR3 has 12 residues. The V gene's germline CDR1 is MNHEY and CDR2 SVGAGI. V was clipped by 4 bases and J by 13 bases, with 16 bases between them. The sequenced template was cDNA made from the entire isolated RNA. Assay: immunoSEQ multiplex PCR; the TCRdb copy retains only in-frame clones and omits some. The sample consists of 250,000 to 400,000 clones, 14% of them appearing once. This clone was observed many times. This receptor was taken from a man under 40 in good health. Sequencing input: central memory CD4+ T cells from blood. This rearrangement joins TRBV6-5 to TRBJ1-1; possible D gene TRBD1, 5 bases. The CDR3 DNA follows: TGTGCCAGCAGTTCGGGGACGCTTTCAAGTTTCTTT. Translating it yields CASSSGTLSSFF.